This T cell receptor beta chain was retrieved from a study of CD8+CD57+ T cells in acquired aplastic anemia. Study-wide results and caveats: Significance was not reached for CD8+ Simpson's diversity between patients and controls.

In regard to this clonotype: Its target is not known. One junction end disagrees with the germline gene, perhaps due to a read error.

Genomic DNA provided the template from which TCR beta VDJ and CDR3 profiles were obtained. TCRdb reanalysed the reads using MiXCR and keeps one entry per CDR3 protein. The table records 100,000 to 150,000 distinct CDR3 sequences, 55% to 60% of them present only once. All patients picked for sequencing had shown, by flow cytometry, an expansion of CD8+CD57+ cells. The source is a human donor with aplastic anemia. The specimen was sorted CD4+, CD8+, or CD8+CD57+ T cells (not recorded which) from PBMCs.

DNA for the CDR3: TGTGCCACCAGCAGAGTCTTCGCAGGAATCTACGAGCAGCACTTC. This codes for CATSRVFAGIYEQHF. The chain carries TRBV15 and TRBJ2-7, with D unresolved. The germline gives CDR1 LNHNV, CDR2 YYDKDF (reference sequence). This CDR3 contains 15 residues.